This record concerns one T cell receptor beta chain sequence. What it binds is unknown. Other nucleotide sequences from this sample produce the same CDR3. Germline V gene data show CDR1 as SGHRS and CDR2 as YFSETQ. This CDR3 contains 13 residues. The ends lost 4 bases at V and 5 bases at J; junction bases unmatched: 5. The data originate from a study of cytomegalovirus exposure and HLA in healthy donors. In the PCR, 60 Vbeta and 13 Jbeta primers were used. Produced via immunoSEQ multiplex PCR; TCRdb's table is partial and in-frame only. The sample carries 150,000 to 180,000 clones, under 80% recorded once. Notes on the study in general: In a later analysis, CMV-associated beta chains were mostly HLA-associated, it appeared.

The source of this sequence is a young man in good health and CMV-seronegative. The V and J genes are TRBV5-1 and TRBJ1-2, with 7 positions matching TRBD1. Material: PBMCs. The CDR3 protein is CASSPGTAYGYTF. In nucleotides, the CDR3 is TGCGCCAGCAGCCCTGGGACAGCTTATGGCTACACCTTC.